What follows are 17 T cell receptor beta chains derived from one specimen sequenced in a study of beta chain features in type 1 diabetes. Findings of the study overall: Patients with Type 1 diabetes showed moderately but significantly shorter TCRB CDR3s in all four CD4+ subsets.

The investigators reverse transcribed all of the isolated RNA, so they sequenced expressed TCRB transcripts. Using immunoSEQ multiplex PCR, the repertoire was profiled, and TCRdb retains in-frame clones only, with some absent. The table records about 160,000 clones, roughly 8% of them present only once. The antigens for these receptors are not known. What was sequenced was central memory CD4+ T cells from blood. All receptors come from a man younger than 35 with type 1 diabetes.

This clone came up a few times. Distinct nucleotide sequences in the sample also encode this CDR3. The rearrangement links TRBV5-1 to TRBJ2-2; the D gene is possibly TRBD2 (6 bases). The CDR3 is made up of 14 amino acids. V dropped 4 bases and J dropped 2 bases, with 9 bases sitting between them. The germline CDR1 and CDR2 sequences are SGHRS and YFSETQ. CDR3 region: CASSRDSNTGELFF. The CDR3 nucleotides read TGCGCCAGCAGCCGGGACTCCAACACCGGGGAGCTGTTTTTT.

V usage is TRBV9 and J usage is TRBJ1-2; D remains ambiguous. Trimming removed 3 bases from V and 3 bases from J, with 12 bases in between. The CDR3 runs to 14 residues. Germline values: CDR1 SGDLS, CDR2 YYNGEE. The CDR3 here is CASSATRFHYGYTF. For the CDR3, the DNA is TGTGCCAGCAGCGCAACTCGGTTTCACTATGGCTACACCTTC.

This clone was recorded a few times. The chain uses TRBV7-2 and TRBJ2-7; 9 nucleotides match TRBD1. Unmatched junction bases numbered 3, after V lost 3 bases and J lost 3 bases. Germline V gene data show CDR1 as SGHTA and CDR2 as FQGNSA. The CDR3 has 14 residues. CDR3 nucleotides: TGTGCCAGCAGCTTTGGACAGGGGCTCTACGAGCAGTACTTC. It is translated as CASSFGQGLYEQYF.

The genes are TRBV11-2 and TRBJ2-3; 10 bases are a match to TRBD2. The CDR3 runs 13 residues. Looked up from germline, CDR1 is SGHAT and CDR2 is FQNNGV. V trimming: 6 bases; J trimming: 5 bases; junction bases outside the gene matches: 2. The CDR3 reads CASRLAGEDTQYF. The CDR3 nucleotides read TGTGCCAGCAGGCTAGCGGGAGAAGATACGCAGTATTTT.

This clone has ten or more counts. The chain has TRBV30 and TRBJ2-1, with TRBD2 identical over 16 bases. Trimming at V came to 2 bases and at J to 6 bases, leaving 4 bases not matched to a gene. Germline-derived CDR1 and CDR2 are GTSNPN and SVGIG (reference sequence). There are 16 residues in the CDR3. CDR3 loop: CAWSTGTSGGANEQFF. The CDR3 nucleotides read TGTGCCTGGAGTACCGGGACTAGCGGGGGGGCCAATGAGCAGTTCTTC. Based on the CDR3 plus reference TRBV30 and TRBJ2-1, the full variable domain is SQTIHQWPATLVQPVGSPLSLECTVEGTSNPNLYWYRQAAGRGLQLLFYSVGIGQISSEVPQNLSASRPQDRQFILSSKKLLLSDSGFYLCAWSTGTSGGANEQFFGPGTRLTVL.

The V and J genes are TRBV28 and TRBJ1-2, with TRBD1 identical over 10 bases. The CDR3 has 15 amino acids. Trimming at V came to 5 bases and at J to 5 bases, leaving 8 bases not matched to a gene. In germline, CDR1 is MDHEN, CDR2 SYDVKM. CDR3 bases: TGTGCCAGCAGTGGCCCGGGACAGGGGCCTTATGGCTACACCTTC. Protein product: CASSGPGQGPYGYTF.

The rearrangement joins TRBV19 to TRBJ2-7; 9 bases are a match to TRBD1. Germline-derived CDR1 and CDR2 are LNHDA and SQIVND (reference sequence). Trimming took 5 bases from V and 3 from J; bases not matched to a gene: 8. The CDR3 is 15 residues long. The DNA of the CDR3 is TGTGCCAGTAGTTTAAAAACAGGGGGCAACTACGAGCAGTACTTC. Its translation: CASSLKTGGNYEQYF.

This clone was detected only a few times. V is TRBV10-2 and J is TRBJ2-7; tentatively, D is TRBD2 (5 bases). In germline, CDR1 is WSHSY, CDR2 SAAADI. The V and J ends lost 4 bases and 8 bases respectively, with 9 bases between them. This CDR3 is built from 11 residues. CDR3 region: CASSAPGKQYF. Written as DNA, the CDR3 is TGCGCCAGCAGTGCGCCGGGGAAGCAGTACTTC.

CDR3 DNA: TGCGCCAGCAGCCAAGATAATATCGTCTCTGGGGCCAACGTCCTGACTTTC. This sequence encodes CASSQDNIVSGANVLTF. V and J are TRBV4-3 and TRBJ2-6, with D hard to call. Per the germline V gene, CDR1 is LGHNA and CDR2 is YSLEER. This CDR3 contains 17 residues. Between the trimmed V and J ends, which lost 0 bases and 0 bases, there was a span of 9 bases.

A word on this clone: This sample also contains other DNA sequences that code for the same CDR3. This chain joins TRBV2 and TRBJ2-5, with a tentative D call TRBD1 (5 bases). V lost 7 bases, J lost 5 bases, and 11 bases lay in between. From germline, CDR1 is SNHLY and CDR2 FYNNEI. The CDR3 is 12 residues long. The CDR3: CASTQGGETQYF. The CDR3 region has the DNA TGTGCCAGCACCCAGGGTGGGGAGACCCAGTACTTC.

The chain's CDR3 is CASSITTGGTEAFF. Here the CDR3 DNA reads TGCGCCAGCAGCATAACGACAGGGGGGACTGAAGCTTTCTTT. V gene TRBV5-1 combines with J gene TRBJ1-1; TRBD1 agrees at 9 bases. The length of the CDR3 is 14 residues. The V segment lost 4 bases and the J segment 5 bases; nucleotides outside the gene matches: 6. Germline V gene lookup returns CDR1 SGHRS and CDR2 YFSETQ. Combining the CDR3 with reference TRBV5-1 and TRBJ1-1 gives the whole variable domain KAGVTQTPRYLIKTRGQQVTLSCSPISGHRSVSWYQQTPGQGLQFLFEYFSETQRNKGNFPGRFSGRQFSNSRSEMNVSTLELGDSALYLCASSITTGGTEAFFGQGTRLTVV.

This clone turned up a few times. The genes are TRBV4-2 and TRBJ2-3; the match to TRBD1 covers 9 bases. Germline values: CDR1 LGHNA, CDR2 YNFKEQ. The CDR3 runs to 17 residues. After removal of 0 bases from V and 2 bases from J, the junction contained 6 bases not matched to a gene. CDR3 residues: CASSQESGTGPTDTQYF. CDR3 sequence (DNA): TGTGCCAGCAGCCAAGAAAGCGGGACAGGGCCCACAGATACGCAGTATTTT.

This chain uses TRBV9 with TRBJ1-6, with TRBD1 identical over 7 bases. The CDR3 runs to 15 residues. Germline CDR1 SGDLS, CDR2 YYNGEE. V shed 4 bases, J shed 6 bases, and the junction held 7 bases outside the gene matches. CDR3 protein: CASSPRDRPNSPLHF. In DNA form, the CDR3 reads TGTGCCAGCAGCCCCCGGGACAGACCTAATTCACCCCTCCACTTT.

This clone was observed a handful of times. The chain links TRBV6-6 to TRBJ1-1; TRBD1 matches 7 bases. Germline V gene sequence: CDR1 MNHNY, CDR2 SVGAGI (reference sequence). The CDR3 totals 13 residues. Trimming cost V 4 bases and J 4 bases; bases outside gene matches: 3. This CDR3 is CASSSGQATEAFF. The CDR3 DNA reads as TGTGCCAGCAGTTCCGGACAGGCCACTGAAGCTTTCTTT.

DNA of the CDR3: TGCGCCAGCAGCCGTACAGGTGGTCCCGACGAGCAGTACTTC. Translating it yields CASSRTGGPDEQYF. This chain links TRBV5-1 with TRBJ2-7; D possibly corresponds to TRBD1 (5 bases). This CDR3 is 14 amino acids long. The ends were cut back, 4 bases at V and 5 bases at J, with 16 bases in the middle. CDR1 is SGHRS and CDR2 is YFSETQ in the germline V gene.

The CDR3 DNA reads TGTGCCAGCAGTCTAAAGGGACTGTCCGACTCCTACGAGCAGTACTTC. Protein product: CASSLKGLSDSYEQYF. This chain joins TRBV27 and TRBJ2-7; the D gene is possibly TRBD2 (6 bases). The CDR3 is made up of 16 amino acids. Trimming took 5 bases from V and 0 from J, leaving 17 bases between them. Germline V gene lookup returns CDR1 MNHEY and CDR2 SMNVEV (reference sequence).

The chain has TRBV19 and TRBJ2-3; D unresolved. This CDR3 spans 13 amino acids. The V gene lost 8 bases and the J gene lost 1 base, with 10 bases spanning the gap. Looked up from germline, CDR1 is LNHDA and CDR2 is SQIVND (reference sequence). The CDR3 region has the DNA TGTGCCAGTGGTGATCAGGGCACAGATACGCAGTATTTT. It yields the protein CASGDQGTDTQYF. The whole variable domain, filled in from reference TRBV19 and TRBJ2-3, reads DGGITQSPKYLFRKEGQNVTLSCEQNLNHDAMYWYRQDPGQGLRLIYYSQIVNDFQKGDIAEGYSVSREKKESFPLTVTSAQKNPTAFYLCASGDQGTDTQYFGPGTRLTVL.